This TCR beta chain was identified in a study of response to subunit inactivated influenza vaccine. Study-wide results and caveats: Researchers suggested that each seasonal influenza vaccination recruits few new T cells.

This clonotype was detected ten times or more. Antigen unknown. Using its own MiXCR run on the RT-PCR reads, TCRdb lists one record per CDR3 protein. The sample lists around 760,000 distinct CDR3 sequences; around 13% were seen once. V was clipped by 6 bases and J by 7 bases, with 21 bases between them. This CDR3 has 15 residues. The genes are TRBV12-3 or TRBV12-4 and TRBJ1-2, with D possibly being TRBD1 (5 bases). Sample: PBMCs from blood, taken less than 15 days before vaccination. The receptor's source is a man in his fifties who received an inactivated influenza vaccine. The CDR3 is CASSPDGGVRGGYTF. The CDR3 region has the DNA TGTGCCAGCAGCCCTGACGGTGGCGTAAGGGGTGGCTACACCTTC.